The rows below give T cell receptor beta chains drawn from one sample of a study of blood T cell repertoires in COVID-19. Assay: immunoSEQ multiplex PCR; the TCRdb copy retains only in-frame clones and omits some. Of some 380,000 clones in the sample, around 89% were seen once. The sample comprised peripheral blood. Receptor source: a man between 18 and 29 years old with active or convalescent COVID-19. Both conserved end residues are part of each CDR3. Each record gives: D gene, J gene, clone size, V gene, CDR3 DNA, CDR3 protein. A D gene is named only where the DNA matches it firmly. Size tells how often a clone was seen (once, few, many) or the class of an expanded clone, and some rows leave it out.

.	TRBJ1-6	.	TRBV28	TGTGCCAGCAGTCCGCGACAGGCAGGGTCACCCCTCCACTTT	CASSPRQAGSPLHF
TRBD1	TRBJ1-6	.	TRBV27	TGTGCCAGCAGCCGGACAGGGGTTTCACCCCTCCACTTT	CASSRTGVSPLHF
TRBD1	TRBJ2-7	.	TRBV29-1	TGCAGCGTCTCACGGGGGACAGGGGACGAGCAGTACTTC	CSVSRGTGDEQYF
.	TRBJ2-1	.	TRBV27	TGTGCCAGCAGTTTACTAGCCCACCGGGCGGATGAGCAGTTCTTC	CASSLLAHRADEQFF
.	TRBJ2-4	.	TRBV11-2	TGTGCCAGCAGCTTAGAGGGGCGTCGATTAAACATTCAGTACTTC	CASSLEGRRLNIQYF
.	TRBJ1-5	.	TRBV2	TGTGCCAGCACCCAGGTTAGCAATCAGCCCCAGCATTTT	CASTQVSNQPQHF
TRBD2	TRBJ2-7	.	TRBV5-1	TGCGCCAGCAGCTTGGGACTAGCGGGAGTCTACGAGCAGTACTTC	CASSLGLAGVYEQYF
.	TRBJ1-2	.	TRBV7-9	TGTGCCAGCAGCTCAGGAGGGTCCTATGGCTACACCTTC	CASSSGGSYGYTF
.	TRBJ1-5	.	TRBV15	TGTGCCACCAGCAGAGGGACATCGGGTCAGCCCCAGCATTTT	CATSRGTSGQPQHF
TRBD2	TRBJ2-7	.	TRBV27	TGTGCCAGCAGTTTAACTAGCGGGCGCCCGTACTTC	CASSLTSGRPYF
TRBD2	TRBJ2-1	.	TRBV11-3	TGTGCCAGCAGCTTTTCTAGCGGGGGATACAATGAGCAGTTCTTC	CASSFSSGGYNEQFF
.	TRBJ2-3	.	TRBV6-5	TGTGCCAGCACTCTATCCCGGGGGAGGACAGATACGCAGTATTTT	CASTLSRGRTDTQYF
.	TRBJ1-4	.	TRBV28	TGTGCCAGCAGTCTTACCGGAGATGAAAAACTGTTTTTT	CASSLTGDEKLFF
.	TRBJ1-1	.	TRBV14	TGTGCCAGCAGCCAAGGGACTTTTTTGAGGAACACTGAAGCTTTCTTT	CASSQGTFLRNTEAFF
.	TRBJ2-2	.	TRBV18	TGTGCCAGCTCACCACCTAGCAGGAACACCGGGGAGCTGTTTTTT	CASSPPSRNTGELFF
.	TRBJ2-3	.	TRBV6-2/TRBV6-3	TGTGCCAGCAGTCAGGGGTTGTATACGCAGTATTTT	CASSQGLYTQYF
.	TRBJ1-1	once	TRBV7-9	TGTGCCAGCAGCTTCGCCCCGATGACAGGGAACACTGAAGCTTTCTTT	CASSFAPMTGNTEAFF
TRBD1	TRBJ2-7	.	TRBV6-5	TGTGCCAGCAGCTATACAGGGGCGCTCAACGAGCAGTACTTC	CASSYTGALNEQYF
.	TRBJ2-3	.	TRBV19	TGTGCCAGTAGTATAGGCGGACTTAGCACAGATACGCAGTATTTT	CASSIGGLSTDTQYF
.	TRBJ2-7	.	TRBV3-1/TRBV3-2	TGTGCCAGCAGCCAAAAGCCCCGGGTCTACGAGCAGTACTTC	CASSQKPRVYEQYF
TRBD1	TRBJ1-2	.	TRBV5-1	TGCGCCAGCAGCACCTGGGACAGGGGGCAAAACTATGGCTACACCTTC	CASSTWDRGQNYGYTF
TRBD1	TRBJ1-4	.	TRBV18	TGTGCCAGCTCACCCAGGGGGGCGAGTGAAAAACTGTTTTTT	CASSPRGASEKLFF
TRBD2	TRBJ2-3	.	TRBV19	TGTGCCAGTAGTACCCCAGCGGGGGTCACAGATACGCAGTATTTT	CASSTPAGVTDTQYF
TRBD1	TRBJ2-7	.	TRBV19	TGTGCCAGTAGCAGGAATGACAGGGGCTCCTACGAGCAGTACTTC	CASSRNDRGSYEQYF
.	TRBJ1-2	.	TRBV27	TGTGCCAGCAGTGCATGGGCTGGAATGAACTATGGCTACACCTTC	CASSAWAGMNYGYTF
.	TRBJ2-1	.	TRBV7-9	TGTGCCAGCAGCCCCATTCGGTCTTACAATGAGCAGTTCTTC	CASSPIRSYNEQFF
TRBD2	TRBJ2-5	.	TRBV9	TGTGCCAGCAGCGCGAAGGAGGGAGGGCCGGAGACCCAGTACTTC	CASSAKEGGPETQYF
.	TRBJ2-7	.	TRBV10-2	TGCGCCAGTTGGCGGGGGCCTTTCTCCTACGAGCAGTACTTC	CASWRGPFSYEQYF
.	TRBJ2-1	.	TRBV12-3/TRBV12-4	TGTGCCAGCAGTTCACTAGGGAATGAGCAGTTCTTC	CASSSLGNEQFF
.	TRBJ2-6	.	TRBV29-1	TGCAGCGTTGAAGGGCCTGGGGCCAACGTCCTGACTTTC	CSVEGPGANVLTF
.	TRBJ1-2	.	TRBV4-2	TGTGCCAGCAGCCAAGCATCCAGGGGAGTCTCTGGCTACACCTTC	CASSQASRGVSGYTF
TRBD2	TRBJ2-2	.	TRBV12-5	TGTGCTAGTGGTTTGGGACTAGCGGCCGGGGAGCTGTTTTTT	CASGLGLAAGELFF
TRBD1	TRBJ1-6	.	TRBV15	TGTGCCACCAGCCCTAGAGGACAGGTTAATTCACCCCTCCACTTT	CATSPRGQVNSPLHF
TRBD1	TRBJ1-5	.	TRBV27	TGTGCCAGCAGGCGACAGGGGGCAGACGGGCAGCCCCAGCATTTT	CASRRQGADGQPQHF
.	TRBJ2-7	.	TRBV28	TGTGCCAGCAGTTTAGGGACTTTCTACGAGCAGTACTTC	CASSLGTFYEQYF
.	TRBJ2-1	.	TRBV28	TGTGCCGCCGGACTCTCGCCCTACAATGAGCAGTTCTTC	CAAGLSPYNEQFF
.	TRBJ2-7	.	TRBV28	TGTGCCAGCAGTGCGGGTCGGTCCTACGAGCAGTACTTC	CASSAGRSYEQYF
TRBD1	TRBJ1-6	.	TRBV5-6	TGTGCCAGCAGCGCACCCGACAGGGGAAATTCACCCCTCCACTTT	CASSAPDRGNSPLHF
.	TRBJ1-4	.	TRBV5-6	TGTGCCAGCAGCTTGGGTGTGGGACTGGATGAAAAACTGTTTTTT	CASSLGVGLDEKLFF
.	TRBJ2-5	once	TRBV2	TGTGCCAGCAGTGGTTCTTGGGGAGTTCAAGAGACCCAGTACTTC	CASSGSWGVQETQYF
TRBD1	TRBJ1-5	.	TRBV7-2	TGTGCCAGCAGCTTGAGGACAGGGGCCGGTCAGCCCCAGCATTTT	CASSLRTGAGQPQHF
.	TRBJ2-3	once	TRBV9	TGTGCCAGCAGCGTAGTCTTCACAGATACGCAGTATTTT	CASSVVFTDTQYF
.	TRBJ1-6	.	TRBV6-5	TGTGCCAGCACCCCGTTATCCAGGGCCAATTCACCCCTCCACTTT	CASTPLSRANSPLHF
.	TRBJ1-5	.	TRBV20-1	TGCAGTGCTAGTGGTCAGGGTTACGGTCAGCCCCAGCATTTT	CSASGQGYGQPQHF
.	TRBJ2-6	.	TRBV6-4	TGTGCCAGCAGTGACCTCGGCGGCGTGCTGACTTTC	CASSDLGGVLTF
TRBD2	TRBJ2-1	.	TRBV5-1	TGCGCCAGCAGCAGTTATTCCGGGACTAGCGGTAACAATGAGCAGTTCTTC	CASSSYSGTSGNNEQFF
TRBD1	TRBJ2-5	.	TRBV11-2	TGTGCCAGCAGCCCAGATTGGACAGGGAAGCAAGAGACCCAGTACTTC	CASSPDWTGKQETQYF
.	TRBJ2-2	.	TRBV9	TGTGCCAGCAGCGTAGCGGGCACCGGGGAGCTGTTTTTT	CASSVAGTGELFF